The 26 T cell receptor beta chains below were found in one sample sequenced in a study of blood T cell repertoires in COVID-19. Clones were sequenced by immunoSEQ multiplex PCR, and TCRdb holds only the in-frame ones, with some missing. This repertoire shows tens of thousands of clones, roughly 78% found once; its top ten account for 0.95% to 1.5%. Sequenced: peripheral blood. Source of these receptors: a woman over 75 with acute or convalescent COVID-19.

CDR3: CASSLGAGVSKNIQYF. For the CDR3, the DNA is TGTGCCAGCAGCTTGGGTGCGGGGGTATCCAAAAACATTCAGTACTTC. This chain joins TRBV5-4 and TRBJ2-4, with 7 nucleotides matching TRBD2. V lost 0 bases, J lost 2 bases, and 5 bases stayed unmatched. Germline CDR1 and CDR2: SGHNT and YYREEE (reference sequence). The CDR3 loop spans 16 amino acids.

This rearrangement joins TRBV5-4 to TRBJ2-1; D perhaps matches TRBD1 (6 bases). This CDR3 is 19 amino acids long. Germline CDR1 SGHNT, CDR2 YYREEE (reference sequence). V was pared by 2 bases and J by 0 bases, with 21 bases between. Here the CDR3 reads CASSFPGVPDTSSYNEQFF. CDR3 coding DNA: TGTGCCAGCAGCTTCCCAGGGGTGCCTGACACGAGCTCCTACAATGAGCAGTTCTTC. Variable domain in full (rest from reference TRBV5-4 and TRBJ2-1): ETGVTQSPTHLIKTRGQQVTLRCSSQSGHNTVSWYQQALGQGPQFIFQYYREEENGRGNFPPRFSGLQFPNYSSELNVNALELDDSALYLCASSFPGVPDTSSYNEQFFGPGTRLTVL.

The chain has TRBV19 and TRBJ2-2; 11 nucleotides match TRBD1. CDR1 LNHDA and CDR2 SQIVND come from the germline V gene (reference sequence). V was pared by 4 bases and J by 5 bases, with 3 bases of the junction left unmatched. This CDR3 has 15 amino acids. Written as DNA, the CDR3 is TGTGCCAGTAGTAGGGGACAGGGGGGAACCGGGGAGCTGTTTTTT. Residues: CASSRGQGGTGELFF.

The rearrangement joins TRBV6-5 to TRBJ2-7; no clear D. The germline V gene has CDR1 MNHEY and CDR2 SVGAGI. The CDR3 covers 14 residues. V was clipped by 6 bases and J by 0 bases, with 12 bases between them. CDR3 nucleotide sequence: TGTGCCAGCAGGTGGCCTCCACCCTCCTACGAGCAGTACTTC. Amino acid sequence: CASRWPPPSYEQYF.

The gene calls are TRBV20-1 and TRBJ1-3; D is undetermined. The CDR3 totals 15 residues. Trimming took 3 bases from V and 0 from J, leaving 12 bases between them. The germline V gene has CDR1 DFQATT and CDR2 SNEGSKA (reference sequence). CDR3 nucleotide sequence: TGCAGTGCTAGTTCCCCACATCACTCTGGAAACACCATATATTTT. Translating it yields CSASSPHHSGNTIYF.

The chain uses TRBV5-6 and TRBJ1-3; no reliable D call. CDR1 is SGHDT, CDR2 YYEEEE, per germline. Trimming pared 3 bases from V and 9 bases from J, leaving 13 bases between. The CDR3 is made up of 13 amino acids. CDR3 bases: TGTGCCAGCAGCTCGAGAGCAGGATCCACCATATATTTT. It codes for CASSSRAGSTIYF.

The V call is TRBV3-1 (or the pseudogene TRBV3-2), the J call TRBJ1-1; 7 bases line up with TRBD1. V lost 2 bases and J lost 1; bases outside the gene matches: 1. Germline CDR1 is LGHDT and CDR2 is YNNKEL (reference sequence). This CDR3 has 14 amino acids. The CDR3 coding sequence is TGTGCCAGCAGCCAAAGGGGGCGGAACACTGAAGCTTTCTTT. Amino acid sequence: CASSQRGRNTEAFF.

This chain connects TRBV6-6 to TRBJ2-5, with a tentative D call TRBD1 (6 bases). The CDR3 consists of 15 residues. The germline V and J ends were trimmed by 6 bases and 3 bases, with 17 bases remaining between them. In germline, CDR1 is MNHNY, CDR2 SVGAGI (reference sequence). The CDR3 bases are TGTGCCAGCAGCGGAACCGGGACATTGAAAGAGACCCAGTACTTC. Encoded protein: CASSGTGTLKETQYF.

The V and J genes are TRBV7-2 and TRBJ2-7; D is perhaps TRBD1 (6 bases). From germline, CDR1 is SGHTA and CDR2 FQGNSA. Trimming cost V 1 base and J 2 bases, with 18 bases left between them. This CDR3 is 17 amino acids long. Written as DNA, the CDR3 is TGTGCCAGCAGCTTAGAGGGGGTGGGCACCGGCACCTACGAGCAGTACTTC. This encodes CASSLEGVGTGTYEQYF.

The V gene is TRBV7-8, the J gene TRBJ1-5; D call uncertain. The germline gives CDR1 SGHVS, CDR2 FQNEAQ. Trimming stripped 1 base from V and 11 bases from J, with 15 bases between. The CDR3 runs 14 residues. The CDR3, as DNA: TGTGCCAGCAGCTTAGAAGTGCGTACCGGGGCCCAGCATTTT. The encoded protein is CASSLEVRTGAQHF.

This chain uses TRBV3-1 (or the pseudogene TRBV3-2) with TRBJ2-7; possible D gene TRBD1, 6 bases. This CDR3 has 14 amino acids. CDR1 and CDR2 from the germline V gene are LGHDT and YNNKEL (reference sequence). Deletions cut 2 bases from V and 2 bases from J, with 10 bases between. The CDR3 region is CASSQQDRPYEQYF. The CDR3 DNA reads TGTGCCAGCAGCCAACAAGACAGGCCCTACGAGCAGTACTTC.

The rearrangement uses TRBV6-1 and TRBJ2-1, with D possibly being TRBD1 (6 bases). The germline gives CDR1 MNHNS, CDR2 SASEGT. With 4 bases removed from V and 0 bases from J, the gap between germline ends came to 13 bases. This CDR3 has 16 residues. CDR3: CASSAARGISYNEQFF. The CDR3 DNA sequence: TGTGCCAGCAGTGCCGCTAGGGGGATCTCCTACAATGAGCAGTTCTTC.

This clone came up a few times. This chain connects TRBV5-6 to TRBJ2-7, with D maybe TRBD2 (5 bases). This CDR3 has 13 residues. Trimming cost V 2 bases and J 6 bases, with 12 bases left between them. Looked up from germline, CDR1 is SGHDT and CDR2 is YYEEEE. CDR3 sequence reads: CASSFYGVGEQYF. DNA of the CDR3: TGTGCCAGCAGCTTTTACGGGGTTGGCGAGCAGTACTTC.

There are a few counts of this clone. The chain combines TRBV10-1 with TRBJ1-1; 8 bases are a match to TRBD1. CDR1 WNHNN and CDR2 SYGVQD come from the germline V gene (reference sequence). The CDR3 covers 13 residues. Losses at the gene ends were 3 bases for V and 7 bases for J; bases not matched to a gene: 4. In DNA form, the CDR3 reads TGCGCCAGCAGTGATGGGACAGGATTTGAAGCTTTCTTT. This translates into CASSDGTGFEAFF.

In its sample, this clone was seen once. The chain combines TRBV6-2 or TRBV6-3 with TRBJ2-7, with D tentatively TRBD1 (6 bases). This CDR3 has 14 residues. V lost 6 bases and J 3 bases, leaving 15 bases between the germline ends. The germline V gene has CDR1 MNHEY and CDR2 SVGEGT. CDR3 in DNA: TGTGCCAGCAGCCCCCTACGGGACAACTACGAGCAGTACTTC. This gives the protein CASSPLRDNYEQYF.

The rearrangement joins TRBV7-2 to TRBJ1-1; maybe TRBD1 (6 bases). V was shortened by 5 bases and J by 0 bases, with 19 bases between the two germline ends. This CDR3 is built from 17 residues. Germline CDR1 reads SGHTA; CDR2 reads FQGNSA. The CDR3: CASSAQGQSFMNTEAFF. CDR3 nucleotide sequence: TGTGCCAGCAGCGCGCAGGGGCAGAGTTTTATGAACACTGAAGCTTTCTTT.

The J gene is TRBJ1-4, the V gene TRBV27; 11 bases are a match to TRBD1. CDR3 length equals 14 residues. Germline CDR1 and CDR2: MNHEY and SMNVEV (reference sequence). V shed 5 bases and J 7 bases; nucleotides not matched to a gene: 3. CDR3 protein: CASSPGTGGEKLFF. Written as DNA, the CDR3 is TGTGCCAGCAGTCCCGGGACAGGGGGTGAAAAACTGTTTTTT.

As for this clone: A junction boundary mismatches the germline segment, possibly from a read error. CDR3 amino acids: CVSMARRTGGVTDTQYF. CDR3 sequence (DNA): TGTGTCAGCATGGCGCGGAGAACCGGGGGTGTCACAGATACGCAGTATTTT. J is TRBJ2-3 and V is TRBV28; tentative D call: TRBD2 (6 bases). This CDR3 region has 17 residues. Germline loops: CDR1 MDHEN, CDR2 SYDVKM. Full variable domain (missing parts from reference TRBV28 and TRBJ2-3): DVKVTQSSRYLVKRTGEKVFLECVQDMDHENMFWYRQDPGLGLRLIYFSYDVKMKEKGDIPEGYSVSREKKERFSLILESASTNQTSMYLCVSMARRTGGVTDTQYFGPGTRLTVL.

V gene TRBV4-2 combines with J gene TRBJ2-3; 8 positions agree with TRBD2. CDR3 length: 15 residues. The V and J ends lost 0 bases and 5 bases, in that order; junction bases with no gene match: 4. Germline CDR1 reads LGHNA; CDR2 reads YNFKEQ. The CDR3 sequence is CASSQDLLAGDTQYF. Written as DNA, the CDR3 is TGTGCCAGCAGCCAAGATCTGCTAGCGGGAGATACGCAGTATTTT.

The chain recombines TRBV6-1 with TRBJ1-2; the D gene is possibly TRBD1 (5 bases). Germline V gene lookup returns CDR1 MNHNS and CDR2 SASEGT. V was trimmed by 0 bases and J by 8 bases, leaving 13 bases between them. CDR3 length: 14 amino acids. CDR3 nucleotides: TGTGCCAGCAGTGAAGCCCCCGGGGGGACCGGCTACACCTTC. Amino acids: CASSEAPGGTGYTF.

The chain employs TRBV5-4 and TRBJ2-2; 8 nucleotides align to TRBD2. The CDR3 is made up of 16 amino acids. From germline, CDR1 is SGHNT and CDR2 YYREEE (reference sequence). V dropped 1 base and J dropped 3; count of bases not matched to a gene: 5. CDR3 sequence: CASSLFGTSDTGELFF. CDR3 bases: TGTGCCAGCAGCTTGTTTGGGACTAGTGACACCGGGGAGCTGTTTTTT.

There are a few counts of this clone. J is TRBJ2-3 and V is TRBV5-1; unclear D gene. The CDR3 extends over 15 amino acids. The ends were cut back, 0 bases at V and 2 bases at J, with 10 bases in the middle. The V gene's germline CDR1 is SGHRS and CDR2 YFSETQ. The CDR3 DNA is TGCGCCAGCAGCTTGGGGCCAAGTGACACAGATACGCAGTATTTT. Its translation is CASSLGPSDTDTQYF.

The rearrangement joins TRBV24-1 to TRBJ2-7, with 8 nucleotides matching TRBD1. Looked up from germline, CDR1 is KGHDR and CDR2 is SFDVKD. This CDR3 region has 13 residues. The V segment lost 3 bases and the J segment 5 bases; nucleotides outside the gene matches: 2. CDR3 in amino acids: CATSDGTGHEQYF. For the CDR3, the DNA is TGTGCCACCAGTGATGGGACAGGCCACGAGCAGTACTTC.

This clone has more than one count but fewer than ten. The chain combines TRBV5-5 with TRBJ2-5, with TRBD1 as a possible D gene (6 bases). Trimming took off 2 bases at V and 3 bases at J, with 11 bases between the two ends. Per the germline V gene, CDR1 is SGHKS and CDR2 is YYEKEE (reference sequence). The CDR3 has 14 amino acids. The CDR3 reads CASSFRGSEETQYF. CDR3 nucleotide sequence: TGTGCCAGCAGCTTCAGGGGATCGGAAGAGACCCAGTACTTC.

The chain links TRBV21-1 to TRBJ2-7; the table's D gene call, TRBD1, was not cross checked with the DNA. TRBV21-1 is given as a pseudogene. CDR3 length equals 17 residues. CDR3 nucleotide sequence: TGTGCCAGCAGAGACAGACAAATCCGGACAGGTCCGGTCGAGCAGTACTTC. Its translation is CASRDRQIRTGPVEQYF.

The chain joins TRBV6-5 to TRBJ2-7, with a possible D match to TRBD1 (6 bases). The CDR3 extends over 13 amino acids. V lost 8 bases to trimming and J lost 6 bases, with 17 bases between them. CDR1 and CDR2 (germline): MNHEY, SVGAGI. CDR3 protein: CASHPPTGIEQYF. CDR3 sequence (DNA): TGTGCCAGCCATCCCCCGACAGGCATCGAGCAGTACTTC.